This T cell receptor (beta chain) was sequenced for a study of T cells after posttransplantation cyclophosphamide. The data were produced by immunoSEQ multiplex PCR, yet TCRdb's version contains in-frame clones alone and is incomplete. The repertoire yields roughly 34,000 clones, none seen only once; the top ten contain about 4.9%. Notes on the study in general: Blood and skin or GI T cell repertoires showed limited TRB overlap. After PTCy, TRB diversity resembled that of CNI/methotrexate controls.

This clone occurred many times. Its target is not known. The related graft donor's blood sample was taken on the day of bone marrow donation. Sequencing used PBMCs. The sequence derives from a woman aged 25 to 39 in good health and a related stem cell transplant donor.

The CDR3 spells CASSAGQGGIYTEAFF. In nucleotides, the CDR3 is TGTGCCAGCAGCGCTGGACAGGGTGGGATATACACTGAAGCTTTCTTT. The rearrangement links TRBV9 to TRBJ1-1; 8 bases fit TRBD1. Looked up from germline, CDR1 is SGDLS and CDR2 is YYNGEE. V lost 3 bases to trimming and J lost 3 bases; unmatched junction nucleotides: 10. This CDR3 contains 16 residues.